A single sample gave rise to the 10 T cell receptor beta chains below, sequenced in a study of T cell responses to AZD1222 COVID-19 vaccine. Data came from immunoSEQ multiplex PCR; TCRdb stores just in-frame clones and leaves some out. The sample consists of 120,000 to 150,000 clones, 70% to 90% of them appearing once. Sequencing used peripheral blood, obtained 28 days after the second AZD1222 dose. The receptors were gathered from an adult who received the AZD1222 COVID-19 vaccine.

DNA for the CDR3: TGTGCCTCACTGTACGGGAGGAACACTGAAGCTTTCTTT. This gives the protein CASLYGRNTEAFF. V gene TRBV2 combines with J gene TRBJ1-1; D remains unclear. V lost 11 bases, J lost 1 base, and 14 bases lay in between. Looked up from germline, CDR1 is SNHLY and CDR2 is FYNNEI. The CDR3 extends over 13 amino acids.

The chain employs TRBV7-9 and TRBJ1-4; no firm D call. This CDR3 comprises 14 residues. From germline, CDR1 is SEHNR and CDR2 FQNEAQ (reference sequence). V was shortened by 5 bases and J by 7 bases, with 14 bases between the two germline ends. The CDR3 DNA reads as TGTGCCAGCAGCCCTTCTGGTGTACGTGAAAAACTGTTTTTT. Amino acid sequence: CASSPSGVREKLFF. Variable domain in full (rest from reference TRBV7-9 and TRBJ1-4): DTGVSQNPRHKITKRGQNVTFRCDPISEHNRLYWYRQTLGQGPEFLTYFQNEAQLEKSRLLSDRFSAERPKGSFSTLEIQRTEQGDSAMYLCASSPSGVREKLFFGSGTQLSVL.

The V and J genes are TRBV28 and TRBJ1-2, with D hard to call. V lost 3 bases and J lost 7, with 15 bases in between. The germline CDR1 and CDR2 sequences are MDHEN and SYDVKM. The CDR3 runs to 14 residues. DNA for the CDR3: TGTGCCAGCAGTTTGTCCCGGCGGGCAGGTGGCTACACCTTC. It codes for CASSLSRRAGGYTF.

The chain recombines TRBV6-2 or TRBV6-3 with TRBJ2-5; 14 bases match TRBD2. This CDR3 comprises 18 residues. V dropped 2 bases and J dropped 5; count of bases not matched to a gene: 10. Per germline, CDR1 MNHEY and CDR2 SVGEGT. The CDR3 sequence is CASSYTKTSGGARETQYF. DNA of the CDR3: TGTGCCAGCAGTTACACGAAGACTAGCGGGGGGGCGCGGGAGACCCAGTACTTC.

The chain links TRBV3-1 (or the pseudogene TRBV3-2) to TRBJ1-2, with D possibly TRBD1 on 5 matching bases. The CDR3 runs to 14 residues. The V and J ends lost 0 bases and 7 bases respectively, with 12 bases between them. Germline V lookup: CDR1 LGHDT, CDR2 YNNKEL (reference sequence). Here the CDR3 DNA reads TGTGCCAGCAGCCAAGATCTACGGGGGGGTGGCTACACCTTC. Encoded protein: CASSQDLRGGGYTF.

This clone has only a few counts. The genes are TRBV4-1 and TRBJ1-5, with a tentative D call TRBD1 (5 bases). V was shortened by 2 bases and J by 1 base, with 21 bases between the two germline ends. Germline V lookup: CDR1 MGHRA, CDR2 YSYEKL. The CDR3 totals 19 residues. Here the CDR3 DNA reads TGCGCCAGCAGCCAAAGGGTCGCAGGGATAATCGGGAGCAATCAGCCCCAGCATTTT. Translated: CASSQRVAGIIGSNQPQHF.

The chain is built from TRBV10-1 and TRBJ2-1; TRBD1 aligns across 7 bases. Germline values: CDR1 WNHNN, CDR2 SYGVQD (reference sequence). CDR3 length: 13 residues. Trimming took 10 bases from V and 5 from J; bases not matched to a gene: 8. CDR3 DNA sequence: TGCGCCACCCGGTGGGACAGACACAATGAGCAGTTCTTC. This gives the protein CATRWDRHNEQFF.

CDR3 in DNA: TGTGCCAGCAGTGAAGACCCGGCCAAGCTCTATGGCTACACCTTC. Its translation: CASSEDPAKLYGYTF. V gene TRBV2 combines with J gene TRBJ1-2; D remains ambiguous. Trimming took off 1 base at V and 4 bases at J, with 13 bases between the two ends. CDR1 is SNHLY, CDR2 FYNNEI, per germline. The CDR3 runs to 15 residues.

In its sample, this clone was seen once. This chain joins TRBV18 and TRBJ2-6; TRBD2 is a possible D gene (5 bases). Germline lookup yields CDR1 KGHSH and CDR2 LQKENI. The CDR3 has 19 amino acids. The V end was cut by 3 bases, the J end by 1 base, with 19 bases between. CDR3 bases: TGTGCCAGCTCACCTCGACTACCTACAAAAGGTTCTGGGGCCAACGTCCTGACTTTC. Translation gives CASSPRLPTKGSGANVLTF.

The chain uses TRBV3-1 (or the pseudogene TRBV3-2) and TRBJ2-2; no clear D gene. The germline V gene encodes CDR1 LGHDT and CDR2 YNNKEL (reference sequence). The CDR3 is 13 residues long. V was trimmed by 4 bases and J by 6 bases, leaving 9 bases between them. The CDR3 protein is CASSPFGPGELFF. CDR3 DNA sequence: TGTGCCAGCAGCCCTTTTGGACCCGGGGAGCTGTTTTTT.